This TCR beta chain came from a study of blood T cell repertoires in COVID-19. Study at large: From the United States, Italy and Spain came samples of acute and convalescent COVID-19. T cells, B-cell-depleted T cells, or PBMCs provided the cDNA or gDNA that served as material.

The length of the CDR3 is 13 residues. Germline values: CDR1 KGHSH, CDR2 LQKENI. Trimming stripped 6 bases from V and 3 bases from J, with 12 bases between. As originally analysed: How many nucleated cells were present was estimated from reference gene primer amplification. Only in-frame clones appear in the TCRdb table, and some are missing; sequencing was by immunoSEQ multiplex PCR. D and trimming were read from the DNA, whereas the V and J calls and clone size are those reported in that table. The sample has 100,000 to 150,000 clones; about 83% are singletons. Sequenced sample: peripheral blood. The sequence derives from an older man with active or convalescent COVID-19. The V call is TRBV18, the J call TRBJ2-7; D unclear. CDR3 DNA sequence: TGTGCCAGCTCCCCATCTCTGAGCTACGAGCAGTACTTC. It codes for CASSPSLSYEQYF.